The source of this T cell receptor beta chain is a study of blood T cell repertoires in COVID-19 (dated by TCRdb to the early 2020s). Background on the whole study: Samples from collaborators originated in the United States, Italy and Spain and spanned both the acute and convalescent phases of COVID-19. Where HLA class I and class II types were available, the types were taken from metadata supplied by the sample provider, not from assay-based typing. The dataset comprised deeply sampled blood TCRbeta repertoires from subjects exposed to, actively infected with, or recovered from COVID-19. The sample metadata nearly always contained a de-identified subject ID, COVID-19 status, age in years and sex. The prospective study material was composed of cDNA or gDNA derived from T cells, B-cell-depleted T cells, or PBMCs. The repertoires were made available in a free public database intended to serve as a resource for research on the immune response to SARS-CoV-2. The samples were drawn from two sources: the first 160 participants of the ongoing ImmuneRACE study, and 1,000 to 1,500 subjects contributed by 6 global collaborators. Findings and caveats that apply to the study as a whole: Clinical and demographic metadata were provided uncurated, with the amount varying by source and participant.

The CDR3 sequence holds 12 residues, the cysteine and phenylalanine included. Only CDR3 DNA is held: 36 bases, read in frame from base 1. Based on the germline V gene, the CDR1 and CDR2 sequences are SGHAT and FQNNGV. V and J lose 1 base and 8 bases, and a span of 8 bases separates them. The collaborating institutions used their own protocols to collect whole blood in K2EDTA tubes. For TCRbeta analysis, collaborators shipped samples in one of three forms: frozen whole blood, isolated PBMCs, or DNA extracted from either of those sample types. TCRbeta CDR3 regions were amplified from genomic DNA by means of the immunoSEQ Assay, a bias-controlled multiplex PCR. The authors processed their data as follows. Nucleated cell counts per sample were estimated from amplification of reference gene primers within the assay. To quantify the absolute abundance of each unique TCRbeta CDR3 rearrangement, sequence reads were collapsed and filtered. Productive Simpson clonality was computed per sample as the square root of Simpson's diversity index over productive rearrangements. In its TCRdb copy, this immuneACCESS table keeps in-frame sequences only and misses some clones. Where compared with another copy, unresolved V genes explain less than half of these, and the others have no known cause. For V, J and clone size, that table is used; D and trimming come from the DNA. This sample comprises 52,000 or so clones, 76% of them detected only once. The biggest ten clones account for around 20% of the sample.

Concerning this clone: The clone's antigen remains unknown. No quality values exist for individual bases; no much larger clone is one base distant.

The TCR sequence derives from a man in his fifties or sixties with active or convalescent COVID-19. The V and J segments used are TRBV11-2 and TRBJ1-1, with the identity of the D gene unclear. Sequencing input: peripheral blood. The CDR3 region has the sequence CASSLVSAEAFF. The nucleotide sequence is given as TGTGCCAGCAGCTTAGTCAGCGCCGAAGCTTTCTTT.